Below, 31 T cell receptor beta chains from the same sample are listed, as sequenced in a study of graft-versus-host responses after intestinal transplantation. Antigen specificity for these receptors is unknown. Clones were sequenced by immunoSEQ multiplex PCR, and TCRdb holds only the in-frame ones, with some missing. This table has 93,000 or so clones, 90% to 95% appearing once. This material consisted of unstimulated CD8+ T cells sorted from spleen or lymph node cells, taken before intestinal transplant. These receptors all stem from a human donor who received an intestinal transplant.

This clone has a single count. This chain links TRBV19 with TRBJ1-6; D is perhaps TRBD1 (5 bases). The CDR3 consists of 17 residues. Germline loops: CDR1 LNHDA, CDR2 SQIVND (reference sequence). With 3 bases removed from V and 8 bases from J, the gap between germline ends came to 20 bases. Here the CDR3 DNA reads TGTGCCAGTAGTATCATTTCTCGGGGCAGTGTGGATTCACCCCTCCACTTT. This sequence encodes CASSIISRGSVDSPLHF. The full variable domain, completed using reference TRBV19 and TRBJ1-6, is DGGITQSPKYLFRKEGQNVTLSCEQNLNHDAMYWYRQDPGQGLRLIYYSQIVNDFQKGDIAEGYSVSREKKESFPLTVTSAQKNPTAFYLCASSIISRGSVDSPLHFGNGTRLTVT.

This chain joins TRBV4-1 and TRBJ2-5; D gene ambiguous. The CDR3 extends over 16 amino acids. CDR1 is MGHRA, CDR2 YSYEKL, per germline. V lost 1 base to trimming and J lost 4 bases, with 16 bases between them. CDR3 bases: TGCGCCAGCAGCCAAGTTTCGAGCGCGATCACAGAGACCCAGTACTTC. Translated, it gives CASSQVSSAITETQYF.

The table lists this clone with a few counts. The CDR3 is CASSQDGGYTEAFF. In DNA form, the CDR3 reads TGTGCCAGCAGTCAAGATGGGGGGTACACTGAAGCTTTCTTT. The chain recombines TRBV6-6 with TRBJ1-1; perhaps TRBD1 as D (5 bases). The CDR3 contains 14 residues. In germline, CDR1 is MNHNY, CDR2 SVGAGI (reference sequence). V dropped 5 bases and J dropped 3 bases, with 13 bases sitting between them.

The V and J genes are TRBV2 and TRBJ2-3, with TRBD2 matching over 11 bases. The germline CDR1 and CDR2 sequences are SNHLY and FYNNEI. The CDR3 consists of 16 residues. The V gene end was trimmed by 6 bases and the J gene end by 1 base; junction bases not matched to a gene: 6. The CDR3 spells CASRSLAGDGTDTQYF. The CDR3 coding sequence is TGTGCCAGCAGATCACTAGCGGGGGACGGCACAGATACGCAGTATTTT. Supplemented by reference TRBV2 and TRBJ2-3, the full variable domain reads EPEVTQTPSHQVTQMGQEVILRCVPISNHLYFYWYRQILGQKVEFLVSFYNNEISEKSEIFDDQFSVERPDGSNFTLKIRSTKLEDSAMYFCASRSLAGDGTDTQYFGPGTRLTVL.

This clone was picked up one time. The chain is built from TRBV2 and TRBJ2-2; the match to TRBD1 covers 7 bases. Looked up from germline, CDR1 is SNHLY and CDR2 is FYNNEI. Trimming took 11 bases from V and 4 from J; bases not matched to a gene: 4. This CDR3 is built from 12 residues. The CDR3 DNA follows: TGTGCCCAGGGACAGACCACCGGGGAGCTGTTTTTT. The encoded protein is CAQGQTTGELFF.

The V and J genes are TRBV15 and TRBJ2-3, with D tentatively TRBD1 (5 bases). CDR1 and CDR2 (germline): LNHNV, YYDKDF (reference sequence). The CDR3 length is 17 residues. V lost 6 bases, J lost 0 bases, and 19 bases lay in between. The CDR3 protein is CATRDIVESTSTDTQYF. CDR3 coding DNA: TGTGCCACCAGGGACATCGTAGAGTCTACTAGCACAGATACGCAGTATTTT. The variable domain in full, completed from reference TRBV15 and TRBJ2-3, reads DAMVIQNPRYQVTQFGKPVTLSCSQTLNHNVMYWYQQKSSQAPKLLFHYYDKDFNNEADTPDNFQSRRPNTSFCFLDIRSPGLGDTAMYLCATRDIVESTSTDTQYFGPGTRLTVL.

This clone was detected only once. The CDR3 loop reads CASGWGGSGDYNEQFF. The CDR3 nucleotides are TGCGCCAGCGGGTGGGGAGGGAGCGGGGATTACAATGAGCAGTTCTTC. The chain employs TRBV5-1 and TRBJ2-1; 7 nucleotides line up with TRBD2. The ends lost 7 bases at V and 4 bases at J; junction bases unmatched: 14. The CDR3 consists of 16 residues. CDR1 and CDR2 from the germline V gene are SGHRS and YFSETQ.

J is TRBJ2-7 and V is TRBV7-9; D gene ambiguous. The CDR3 loop spans 12 amino acids. Looked up from germline, CDR1 is SEHNR and CDR2 is FQNEAQ (reference sequence). Trimming cost V 5 bases and J 2 bases, with 7 bases left between them. The chain's CDR3 is CASSTGPYEQYF. In DNA, the CDR3 is TGTGCCAGCAGCACGGGCCCCTACGAGCAGTACTTC. The full variable domain, rest sourced from reference TRBV7-9 and TRBJ2-7, is DTGVSQNPRHKITKRGQNVTFRCDPISEHNRLYWYRQTLGQGPEFLTYFQNEAQLEKSRLLSDRFSAERPKGSFSTLEIQRTEQGDSAMYLCASSTGPYEQYFGPGTRLTVT.

This clone is labeled as medium-sized. V usage is TRBV5-1 and J usage is TRBJ1-1, with D perhaps matching TRBD1 (6 bases). Germline lookup yields CDR1 SGHRS and CDR2 YFSETQ. Trimming cost V 2 bases and J 4 bases, with 9 bases left between them. This CDR3 comprises 13 residues. The DNA for the CDR3 is TGCGCCAGCAGCTTAACACAGGGCACTGAAGCTTTCTTT. It specifies CASSLTQGTEAFF.

The chain has TRBV27 and TRBJ2-2; D unclear. V lost 6 bases and J 6 bases, leaving 8 bases between the germline ends. CDR1 and CDR2 from the germline V gene are MNHEY and SMNVEV (reference sequence). The CDR3 has 12 residues. In nucleotides, the CDR3 is TGTGCCAGCAGCCATATCCCCGGGGAGCTGTTTTTT. This gives the protein CASSHIPGELFF.

Only one count was recorded for this clone. This chain uses TRBV19 with TRBJ1-5; the match to TRBD1 covers 9 bases. The CDR3 runs 13 residues. The V gene's germline CDR1 is LNHDA and CDR2 SQIVND (reference sequence). Germline trimming cut 10 bases from V and 6 bases from J; bases unmatched to any gene: 7. CDR3 sequence reads: CATDRGSGQPQHF. For the CDR3, the DNA is TGTGCCACAGACAGGGGGTCAGGTCAGCCCCAGCATTTT.

The chain uses TRBV7-9 and TRBJ1-2; tentatively, D is TRBD1 (5 bases). Germline CDR1 is SEHNR and CDR2 is FQNEAQ (reference sequence). V shed 5 bases and J shed 8 bases, with 15 bases lying between them. CDR3 length: 13 residues. This chain's CDR3 is CASSTGGPGGYTF. Here the CDR3 DNA reads TGTGCCAGCAGCACGGGGGGTCCGGGCGGCTACACCTTC.

The J gene is TRBJ2-3, the V gene TRBV9; TRBD2 matches at 8 bases. In germline, CDR1 is SGDLS, CDR2 YYNGEE. Losses at the gene ends were 4 bases for V and 1 base for J; bases not matched to a gene: 11. The CDR3 loop spans 17 amino acids. The CDR3 region is CASSLGLGPLRTDTQYF. For the CDR3, the DNA is TGTGCCAGCAGCCTGGGACTAGGCCCACTTCGCACAGATACGCAGTATTTT.

The chain combines TRBV2 with TRBJ1-2; D is unresolved. Germline V gene sequence: CDR1 SNHLY, CDR2 FYNNEI. V was cut by 0 bases and J by 6 bases, with 17 bases left in between. The CDR3 is 16 residues long. As DNA, the CDR3 is TGTGCCAGCAGTGAAGCGGCGCGGCCTCGCGCTGATGGCTACACCTTC. Its protein is CASSEAARPRADGYTF.

The V gene is TRBV19, the J gene TRBJ2-7, with TRBD1 matching 7 bases. This CDR3 has 14 residues. V shed 6 bases and J 2 bases; nucleotides not matched to a gene: 7. In germline, CDR1 is LNHDA, CDR2 SQIVND (reference sequence). In DNA form, the CDR3 reads TGTGCCAGTAGCGCCGGACAGGCCACCTACGAGCAGTACTTC. Translating gives CASSAGQATYEQYF.

V usage is TRBV7-6 and J usage is TRBJ2-7; 12 bases fit TRBD2. J was trimmed by 6 bases and V by 2 bases; bases with no gene match: 11. Per the germline V gene, CDR1 is SGHVS and CDR2 is FNYEAQ. The length of the CDR3 is 17 residues. In DNA, the CDR3 is TGTGCCAGCAGCTTAACTAGCGGGGGGTCGCTAGCTGGCGAGCAGTACTTC. Amino acids: CASSLTSGGSLAGEQYF. The full variable domain, rest sourced from reference TRBV7-6 and TRBJ2-7, is GAGVSQSPRYKVTKRGQDVALRCDPISGHVSLYWYRQALGQGPEFLTYFNYEAQQDKSGLPNDRFSAERPEGSISTLTIQRTEQRDSAMYRCASSLTSGGSLAGEQYFGPGTRLTVT.

The chain links TRBV7-9 to TRBJ1-3; D is perhaps TRBD1 (5 bases). This CDR3 contains 13 residues. Trimming left V 1 base short and J 7 bases short, with 8 bases between. The germline gives CDR1 SEHNR, CDR2 FQNEAQ (reference sequence). CDR3 in DNA: TGTGCCAGCAGCTTAGAAGGGGCTAACACCATATATTTT. Residues: CASSLEGANTIYF.

The chain joins TRBV5-4 to TRBJ1-3; D unresolved. The CDR3 loop spans 12 amino acids. V was clipped by 4 bases and J by 1 base, with 3 bases between them. Germline assignment: CDR1 SGHNT and CDR2 YYREEE (reference sequence). The CDR3 DNA sequence: TGTGCCAGCAGCCTATCTGGAAACACCATATATTTT. Translation: CASSLSGNTIYF.

The V call is TRBV27, the J call TRBJ1-2; no clear D. Germline values: CDR1 MNHEY, CDR2 SMNVEV (reference sequence). The V and J ends lost 2 bases and 4 bases respectively, with 11 bases between them. The CDR3 covers 14 residues. The CDR3 sequence is CASSLMGSGYGYTF. The CDR3 DNA reads TGTGCCAGCAGTTTAATGGGTTCTGGCTATGGCTACACCTTC.

This chain connects TRBV5-1 to TRBJ2-1, with 8 bases aligning to TRBD2. CDR1 and CDR2 (germline): SGHRS, YFSETQ. Trimming cost V 4 bases and J 8 bases; bases outside gene matches: 17. This CDR3 comprises 17 residues. The CDR3 protein is CASSPGGDLLQVDEQFF. The CDR3, as DNA: TGCGCCAGCAGCCCGGGAGGGGACCTACTCCAGGTGGATGAGCAGTTCTTC. Full variable domain (outside the CDR3, taken from reference TRBV5-1 and TRBJ2-1): KAGVTQTPRYLIKTRGQQVTLSCSPISGHRSVSWYQQTPGQGLQFLFEYFSETQRNKGNFPGRFSGRQFSNSRSEMNVSTLELGDSALYLCASSPGGDLLQVDEQFFGPGTRLTVL.

Only one count was recorded for this clone. The genes are TRBV9 and TRBJ2-2; D remains ambiguous. The CDR3 length is 14 residues. Germline values: CDR1 SGDLS, CDR2 YYNGEE. V was pared by 4 bases and J by 1 base, with 8 bases between. The CDR3 loop is CASSPHQNTGELFF. In nucleotides, the CDR3 is TGTGCCAGCAGCCCCCACCAGAACACCGGGGAGCTGTTTTTT.

This chain uses TRBV15 with TRBJ2-3; 8 bases fit TRBD1. CDR1 and CDR2 from the germline V gene are LNHNV and YYDKDF (reference sequence). The CDR3 runs to 16 residues. With V trimmed by 5 bases and J by 6 bases, 13 bases remained unmatched. DNA for the CDR3: TGTGCCACCAGCCTAGAAGAGCAGGGGGCTTTTGATACGCAGTATTTT. This translates into CATSLEEQGAFDTQYF.

The rearrangement uses TRBV14 and TRBJ2-7, with D possibly being TRBD2 (6 bases). The CDR3 has 15 amino acids. Between the trimmed V and J ends, which lost 1 base and 3 bases, there was a span of 13 bases. Germline CDR1 reads SGHDN; CDR2 reads FVKESK. The CDR3 region has the DNA TGTGCCAGCAGCCAAGTCGGGACTCCCAACTACGAGCAGTACTTC. Translated: CASSQVGTPNYEQYF.

The chain recombines TRBV27 with TRBJ2-2; TRBD1 matches 7 bases. J was trimmed by 3 bases and V by 4 bases; bases with no gene match: 8. The CDR3 consists of 16 residues. Germline V gene data show CDR1 as MNHEY and CDR2 as SMNVEV (reference sequence). The CDR3 region has the DNA TGTGCCAGCAGTTCACAGGGGCGGACTTACACCGGGGAGCTGTTTTTT. This sequence encodes CASSSQGRTYTGELFF.

The V call is TRBV2, the J call TRBJ1-2; D is perhaps TRBD1 (6 bases). V was shortened by 4 bases and J by 8 bases, with 29 bases between the two germline ends. CDR1 SNHLY and CDR2 FYNNEI come from the germline V gene. This CDR3 has 18 residues. The CDR3 nucleotides read TGTGCCAGCAGTGGACGGTGGGGGCCCGCCCCTACTACGCGCGGCTACACCTTC. This gives the protein CASSGRWGPAPTTRGYTF.

This chain links TRBV5-3 with TRBJ1-5; TRBD1 matches 7 bases. TRBV5-3 is recorded as an ORF, its role being uncertain. Unmatched junction bases numbered 12, after V lost 4 bases and J lost 5 bases. The CDR3 runs to 16 residues. In nucleotides, the CDR3 is TGTGCCAGAAGCAACCACCGACAGGGAATCGATCAGCCCCAGCATTTT. Translating it yields CARSNHRQGIDQPQHF.

The rearrangement joins TRBV2 to TRBJ2-1; 9 bases match TRBD1. The CDR3 covers 16 residues. Per germline, CDR1 SNHLY and CDR2 FYNNEI. V shed 6 bases and J 2 bases; nucleotides not matched to a gene: 8. The DNA of the CDR3 is TGTGCCAGCAGCGACGGACAGGGGTCCCCCTACAATGAGCAGTTCTTC. It specifies CASSDGQGSPYNEQFF.

This chain joins TRBV5-1 and TRBJ1-5; 7 nucleotides match TRBD1. The CDR3 has 15 amino acids. The V and J ends lost 4 bases and 0 bases, in that order; junction bases with no gene match: 4. Germline loops: CDR1 SGHRS, CDR2 YFSETQ. The CDR3: CASSPTGYSNQPQHF. Here the CDR3 DNA reads TGCGCCAGCAGCCCGACAGGGTATAGCAATCAGCCCCAGCATTTT.

The chain employs TRBV2 and TRBJ2-3; unclear D gene. Trimming pared 2 bases from V and 7 bases from J, leaving 1 base between. Germline V gene sequence: CDR1 SNHLY, CDR2 FYNNEI. The CDR3 loop spans 10 amino acids. CDR3 sequence: CASSEYTQYF. The CDR3 nucleotides are TGTGCCAGCAGTGAATATACGCAGTATTTT.

The chain couples TRBV2 to TRBJ1-3; D call uncertain. The germline CDR1 and CDR2 sequences are SNHLY and FYNNEI. The CDR3 extends over 15 amino acids. Deletions cut 0 bases from V and 0 bases from J, with 6 bases between. For the CDR3, the DNA is TGTGCCAGCAGTGAAGCAGGCGTCTCTGGAAACACCATATATTTT. It specifies CASSEAGVSGNTIYF.

This clone was seen once. The rearrangement joins TRBV29-1 to TRBJ1-2, with D hard to call. The germline V gene has CDR1 SQVTM and CDR2 ANQGSEA. Trimming pared 0 bases from V and 2 bases from J, leaving 13 bases between. The CDR3 has 15 amino acids. The CDR3 region is CSVEEVRRMNYGYTF. For the CDR3, the DNA is TGCAGCGTTGAAGAGGTTAGGCGGATGAACTATGGCTACACCTTC.